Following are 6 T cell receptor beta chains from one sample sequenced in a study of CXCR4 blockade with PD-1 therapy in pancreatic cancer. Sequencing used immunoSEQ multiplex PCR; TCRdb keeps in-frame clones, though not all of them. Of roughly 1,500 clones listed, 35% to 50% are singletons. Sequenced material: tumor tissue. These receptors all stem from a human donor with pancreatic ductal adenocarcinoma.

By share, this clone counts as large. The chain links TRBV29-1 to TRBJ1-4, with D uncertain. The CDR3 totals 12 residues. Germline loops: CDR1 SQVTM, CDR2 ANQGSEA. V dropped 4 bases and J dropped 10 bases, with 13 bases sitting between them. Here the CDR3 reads CSVGVGLGKLFF. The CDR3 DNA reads TGCAGCGTTGGGGTCGGGCTAGGAAAACTGTTTTTT.

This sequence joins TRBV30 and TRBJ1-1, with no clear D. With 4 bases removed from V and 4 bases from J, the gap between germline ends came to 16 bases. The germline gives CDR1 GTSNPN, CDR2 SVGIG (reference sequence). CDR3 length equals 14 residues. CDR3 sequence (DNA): TGTGCCTGGACCTTGCCCCCCGGGATCACTGAAGCTTTCTTT. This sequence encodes CAWTLPPGITEAFF.

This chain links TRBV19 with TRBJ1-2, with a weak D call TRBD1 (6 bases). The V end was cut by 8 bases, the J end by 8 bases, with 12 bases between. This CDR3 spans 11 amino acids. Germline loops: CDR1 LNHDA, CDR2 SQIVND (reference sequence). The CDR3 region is CASSRGQGYTF. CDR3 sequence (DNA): TGTGCCAGTTCTCGGGGGCAGGGCTACACCTTC.

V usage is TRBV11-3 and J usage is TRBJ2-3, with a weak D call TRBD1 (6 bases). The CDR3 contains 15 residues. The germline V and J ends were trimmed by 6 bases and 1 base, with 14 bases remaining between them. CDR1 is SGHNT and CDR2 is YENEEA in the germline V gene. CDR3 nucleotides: TGTGCCAGCAGACGCGGACAGCGGCGCACAGATACGCAGTATTTT. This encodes CASRRGQRRTDTQYF.

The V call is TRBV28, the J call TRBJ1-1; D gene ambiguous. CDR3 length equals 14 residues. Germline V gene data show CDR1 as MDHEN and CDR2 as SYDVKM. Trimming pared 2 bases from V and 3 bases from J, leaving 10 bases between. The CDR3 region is CASSLAGLYTEAFF. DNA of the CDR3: TGTGCCAGCAGTTTAGCGGGGTTGTACACTGAAGCTTTCTTT.

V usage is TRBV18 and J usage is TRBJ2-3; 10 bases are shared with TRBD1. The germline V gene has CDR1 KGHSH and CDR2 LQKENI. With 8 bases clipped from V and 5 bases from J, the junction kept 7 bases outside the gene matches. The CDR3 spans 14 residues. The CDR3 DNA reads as TGTGCCAGCCGCGACAGGGGGCAGGGAGATACGCAGTATTTT. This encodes CASRDRGQGDTQYF.